These 21 T cell receptor beta chains share one sample of origin, sequenced in a study of blood T cell repertoires in COVID-19. Clones were read by immunoSEQ multiplex PCR, and TCRdb kept only the in-frame ones, dropping some. Among about 80,000 clones listed, about 73% were seen once. The sequencing input was peripheral blood. These receptors were obtained from a man aged 55 to 70 with COVID-19, enrolled during active disease.

The chain employs TRBV5-1 and TRBJ1-1; D is unresolved. Trimming removed 4 bases from V and 1 base from J, with 8 bases in between. The CDR3 has 13 amino acids. Looked up from germline, CDR1 is SGHRS and CDR2 is YFSETQ. CDR3 region: CASSQDGNTEAFF. The CDR3 DNA is TGCGCCAGCAGCCAGGATGGGAACACTGAAGCTTTCTTT.

In its sample, this clone was seen many times. This sequence joins TRBV12-3 or TRBV12-4 and TRBJ2-7; D gene unclear. V lost 2 bases and J lost 6, with 11 bases in between. The CDR3 is made up of 13 amino acids. The CDR3 spells CASSLRSHGEQYF. Here the CDR3 DNA reads TGTGCCAGCAGTTTAAGATCACATGGCGAGCAGTACTTC.

The chain recombines TRBV29-1 with TRBJ2-3; 9 nucleotides align to TRBD2. Germline CDR1 reads SQVTM; CDR2 reads ANQGSEA. This CDR3 has 12 residues. This CDR3 reads CASGGLTDTQYF. The CDR3 DNA reads as TGCGCGAGCGGGGGGCTGACAGATACGCAGTATTTT.

This chain links TRBV4-3 with TRBJ2-5; D gene ambiguous. CDR3 size: 14 residues. In germline, CDR1 is LGHNA, CDR2 YSLEER. V was clipped by 0 bases and J by 0 bases, with 5 bases between them. CDR3 DNA: TGCGCCAGCAGCCAAGAGGAGAACCAAGAGACCCAGTACTTC. This codes for CASSQEENQETQYF.

This sequence joins TRBV9 and TRBJ2-2; 7 bases map to TRBD2. Germline V gives CDR1 SGDLS, CDR2 YYNGEE. The J segment lost 5 bases and the V segment lost 8 bases, leaving 15 bases of the junction unmatched. This CDR3 spans 16 amino acids. The CDR3 spells CASTARAGLTTGELFF. The CDR3 nucleotides read TGTGCCAGTACCGCGAGAGCGGGGCTCACTACCGGGGAGCTGTTTTTT.

The CDR3 loop is CASKGLVGYTDTQYF. DNA for the CDR3: TGTGCCAGCAAGGGACTAGTGGGATACACAGATACGCAGTATTTT. The chain joins TRBV27 to TRBJ2-3; 8 bases fit TRBD2. After removal of 7 bases from V and 2 bases from J, the junction contained 8 bases not matched to a gene. The CDR3 sequence is 15 residues long. The germline V gene has CDR1 MNHEY and CDR2 SMNVEV (reference sequence).

This chain links TRBV7-2 with TRBJ1-6; D is possibly TRBD1 (5 bases). V was clipped by 6 bases and J by 7 bases, with 13 bases between them. The CDR3 is 14 amino acids. CDR1 and CDR2 (germline): SGHTA, FQGNSA. CDR3 coding DNA: TGTGCCAGCAGGGACGCCCAGGGAAATTCACCCCTCCACTTT. Protein: CASRDAQGNSPLHF.

A few counts support this clone. V gene TRBV7-9 combines with J gene TRBJ2-2; 8 positions match TRBD1. Germline trimming cut 4 bases from V and 5 bases from J; bases unmatched to any gene: 6. This CDR3 is built from 15 residues. Germline values: CDR1 SEHNR, CDR2 FQNEAQ (reference sequence). CDR3: CASSWGDRPTGELFF. The CDR3 DNA sequence: TGTGCCAGCAGCTGGGGGGACAGGCCGACCGGGGAGCTGTTTTTT.

The V gene is TRBV6-5, the J gene TRBJ2-1; 14 nucleotides agree with TRBD2. Germline CDR1 and CDR2: MNHEY and SVGAGI. The V segment lost 8 bases and the J segment 6 bases; nucleotides outside the gene matches: 6. This CDR3 comprises 15 residues. CDR3 sequence reads: CASGRGTSGSNEQFF. In DNA, the CDR3 is TGTGCCAGCGGGAGGGGGACTAGCGGGAGCAATGAGCAGTTCTTC.

The chain has TRBV5-1 and TRBJ2-5; maybe TRBD1 (5 bases). V was trimmed by 7 bases and J by 3 bases, leaving 19 bases between them. Per germline, CDR1 SGHRS and CDR2 YFSETQ. The CDR3 consists of 15 residues. The CDR3 reads CASRPKGGAEETQYF. The CDR3 nucleotides read TGCGCCAGCCGACCTAAAGGTGGGGCAGAAGAGACCCAGTACTTC.

By proportion, this clone is hyperexpanded (1% or more). The chain combines TRBV5-4 with TRBJ1-5; 8 bases map to TRBD1. The CDR3 length is 16 residues. V shed 4 bases and J 4 bases; nucleotides not matched to a gene: 10. From germline, CDR1 is SGHNT and CDR2 YYREEE (reference sequence). This CDR3 is CASSRGGQGSNQPQHF. For the CDR3, the DNA is TGTGCCAGCAGCCGCGGAGGACAGGGCAGTAATCAGCCCCAGCATTTT. Variable domain in full (rest from reference TRBV5-4 and TRBJ1-5): ETGVTQSPTHLIKTRGQQVTLRCSSQSGHNTVSWYQQALGQGPQFIFQYYREEENGRGNFPPRFSGLQFPNYSSELNVNALELDDSALYLCASSRGGQGSNQPQHFGDGTRLSIL.

The chain is built from TRBV19 and TRBJ2-1, with 13 nucleotides matching TRBD2. V shed 1 base, J shed 9 bases, and the junction held 6 bases outside the gene matches. Germline CDR1 reads LNHDA; CDR2 reads SQIVND (reference sequence). This CDR3 region has 16 residues. CDR3 loop: CASSIGGTSGKVEQFF. The CDR3 DNA follows: TGTGCCAGTAGTATAGGCGGGACTAGCGGGAAAGTTGAGCAGTTCTTC.

This chain links TRBV19 with TRBJ1-2, with D possibly being TRBD1 (5 bases). The V end was cut by 1 base, the J end by 4 bases, with 7 bases between. CDR1 and CDR2 from the germline V gene are LNHDA and SQIVND (reference sequence). The CDR3 has 13 amino acids. CDR3 sequence (DNA): TGTGCCAGTAGTATAGGCAGGGCCTATGGCTACACCTTC. This gives the protein CASSIGRAYGYTF.

This clone was seen only a few times. The rearrangement links TRBV7-2 to TRBJ2-1; D is possibly TRBD1 (5 bases). Trimming left V 3 bases short and J 4 bases short, with 7 bases between. Per germline, CDR1 SGHTA and CDR2 FQGNSA. The CDR3 sequence is 13 residues long. CDR3 DNA: TGTGCCAGCAGCTTGGGGCAGTACAATGAGCAGTTCTTC. It codes for CASSLGQYNEQFF.

This clone has only a few counts. This chain connects TRBV3-1 (or the pseudogene TRBV3-2) to TRBJ1-1; D not resolved. The CDR3 is made up of 13 amino acids. V lost 4 bases and J lost 1, with 7 bases in between. CDR1 is LGHDT, CDR2 YNNKEL, per germline (reference sequence). The chain's CDR3 is CASSLTGNTEAFF. As DNA, the CDR3 is TGTGCCAGCAGCCTGACGGGGAACACTGAAGCTTTCTTT.

The chain links TRBV2 to TRBJ1-6; D ambiguous. The CDR3 covers 15 residues. V gave up 6 bases and J gave up 9 bases, with 18 bases separating them. Per germline, CDR1 SNHLY and CDR2 FYNNEI. The chain's CDR3 is CASSPGGSFGSPLHF. DNA of the CDR3: TGTGCCAGCAGCCCGGGTGGGAGTTTCGGTTCACCCCTCCACTTT. The variable domain in full, completed from reference TRBV2 and TRBJ1-6, reads EPEVTQTPSHQVTQMGQEVILRCVPISNHLYFYWYRQILGQKVEFLVSFYNNEISEKSEIFDDQFSVERPDGSNFTLKIRSTKLEDSAMYFCASSPGGSFGSPLHFGNGTRLTVT.

This chain links TRBV27 with TRBJ2-2, with TRBD1 matching 8 bases. V shed 3 bases and J 4 bases; nucleotides not matched to a gene: 10. Germline V gene sequence: CDR1 MNHEY, CDR2 SMNVEV (reference sequence). The length of the CDR3 is 17 residues. For the CDR3, the DNA is TGTGCCAGCAGTTTTTTTGGGTCAGGGGGCTTCACCGGGGAGCTGTTTTTT. Protein sequence: CASSFFGSGGFTGELFF.

The V gene is TRBV5-4, the J gene TRBJ2-1, with D maybe TRBD2 (6 bases). Germline V gene sequence: CDR1 SGHNT, CDR2 YYREEE (reference sequence). CDR3 length: 15 amino acids. Trimming removed 3 bases from V and 6 bases from J, with 16 bases in between. The CDR3 spells CASSSRSSGLNEQFF. CDR3 DNA: TGTGCCAGCAGCTCTCGGAGTAGCGGTCTCAATGAGCAGTTCTTC.

The rearrangement uses TRBV3-1 (or the pseudogene TRBV3-2) and TRBJ2-7; D gene uncertain. Trimming took off 0 bases at V and 0 bases at J, with 12 bases between the two ends. The V gene's germline CDR1 is LGHDT and CDR2 YNNKEL (reference sequence). CDR3 length equals 16 residues. The CDR3 nucleotides are TGTGCCAGCAGCCAAGATTTCCCCTATGGCTCCTACGAGCAGTACTTC. It translates to CASSQDFPYGSYEQYF.

The rearrangement joins TRBV19 to TRBJ1-5; 7 bases are shared with TRBD1. Unmatched junction bases numbered 2, after V lost 1 base and J lost 5 bases. CDR3 length equals 14 residues. Germline V CDR1 and CDR2: LNHDA, SQIVND (reference sequence). The CDR3 DNA sequence: TGTGCCAGTAGTATAGGCAGGGGGTATCAGCCCCAGCATTTT. Amino acid sequence: CASSIGRGYQPQHF.

In its sample, this clone was seen a few times. V gene TRBV6-2 or TRBV6-3 combines with J gene TRBJ1-1, with 7 bases matching TRBD1. CDR1 MNHEY and CDR2 SVGEGT come from the germline V gene. This CDR3 comprises 16 residues. Losses at the gene ends were 2 bases for V and 1 base for J; bases not matched to a gene: 7. The CDR3 DNA sequence: TGTGCCAGCAGTTACCCGTTTGACAGGGAGAACACTGAAGCTTTCTTT. As protein: CASSYPFDRENTEAFF.